These 2 T cell receptor beta chains share one sample of origin, sequenced in a study of response to subunit inactivated influenza vaccine (dated by TCRdb to the late 2010s). Libraries were constructed by RT-PCR. Instrument on record: Illumina HiSeq 2500. TCRdb cleaned the public reads at Q25 with fastp, built clones with MiXCR and kept in-frame beta chains. Records with the same CDR3 protein are collapsed into one entry carrying the most frequent genes and DNA. The sample table records just under 550,000 distinct CDR3 sequences; roughly 23% of these occur just once. Of the sample, around 2.8% is held by the ten largest clones. The data also belong to a second study, concerning T cells expressing NK-cell markers. Drawing on the second study: TCR beta cDNA libraries were prepared using 5'RACE template switching, which introduced a universal primer site and unique molecular identifiers.

The material was CD4+ T cells sorted from PBMCs, obtained roughly 12 days after vaccination. These receptors came from a man aged 50-60 years who received an inactivated influenza vaccine. Donor details come from another sample of the same person, matched by shared clones.

The rearrangement joins TRBV10-3 to TRBJ1-1; D gene uncertain. Trimming cost V 4 bases and J 3 bases, with 9 bases left between them. CDR1 is ENHRY and CDR2 is SYGVKD in the germline V gene. The CDR3 has 13 amino acids. The CDR3 loop reads CAISGRLDTEAFF. CDR3 DNA sequence: TGTGCCATCAGTGGACGCCTGGACACTGAAGCTTTCTTT.

This rearrangement joins TRBV6-5 to TRBJ2-2; 7 bases are a match to TRBD1. Germline V lookup: CDR1 MNHEY, CDR2 SVGAGI. The ends lost 7 bases at V and 3 bases at J; junction bases unmatched: 8. This CDR3 comprises 15 residues. CDR3 in amino acids: CASIKVTGDTGELFF. For the CDR3, the DNA is TGTGCCAGCATTAAAGTAACAGGGGACACCGGGGAGCTGTTTTTT.